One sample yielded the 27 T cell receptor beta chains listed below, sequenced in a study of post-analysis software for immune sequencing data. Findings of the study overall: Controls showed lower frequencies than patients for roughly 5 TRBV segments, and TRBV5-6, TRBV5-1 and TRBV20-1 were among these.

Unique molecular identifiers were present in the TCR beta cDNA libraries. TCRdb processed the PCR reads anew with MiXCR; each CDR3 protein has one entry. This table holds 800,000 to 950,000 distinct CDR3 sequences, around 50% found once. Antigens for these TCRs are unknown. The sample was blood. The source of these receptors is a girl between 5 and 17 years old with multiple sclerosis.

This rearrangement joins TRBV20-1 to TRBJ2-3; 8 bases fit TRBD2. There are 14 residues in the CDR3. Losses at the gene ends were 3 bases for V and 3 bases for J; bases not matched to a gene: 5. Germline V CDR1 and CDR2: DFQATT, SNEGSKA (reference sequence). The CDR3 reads CSASGRAQTDTQYF. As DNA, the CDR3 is TGCAGTGCTAGCGGGAGGGCCCAAACAGATACGCAGTATTTT.

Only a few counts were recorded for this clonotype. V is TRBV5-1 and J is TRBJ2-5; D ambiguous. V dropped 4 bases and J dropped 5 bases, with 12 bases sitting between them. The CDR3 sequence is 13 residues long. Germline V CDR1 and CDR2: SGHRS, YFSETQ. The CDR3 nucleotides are TGCGCCAGCAGCCAAGGATCCCTGGAGACCCAGTACTTC. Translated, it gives CASSQGSLETQYF.

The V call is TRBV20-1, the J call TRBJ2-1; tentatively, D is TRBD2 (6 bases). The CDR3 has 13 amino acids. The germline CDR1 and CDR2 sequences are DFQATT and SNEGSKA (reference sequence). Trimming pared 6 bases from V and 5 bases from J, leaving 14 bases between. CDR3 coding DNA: TGCAGTGCCCAAACCGGGACTCACAATGAGCAGTTCTTC. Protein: CSAQTGTHNEQFF.

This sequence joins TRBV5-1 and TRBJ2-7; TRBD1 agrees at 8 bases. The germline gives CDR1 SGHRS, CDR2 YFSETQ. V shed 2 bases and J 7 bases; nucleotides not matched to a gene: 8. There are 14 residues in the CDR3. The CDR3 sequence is CASSFQGAPEEQYF. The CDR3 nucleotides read TGCGCCAGCAGCTTCCAGGGGGCTCCCGAGGAGCAGTACTTC.

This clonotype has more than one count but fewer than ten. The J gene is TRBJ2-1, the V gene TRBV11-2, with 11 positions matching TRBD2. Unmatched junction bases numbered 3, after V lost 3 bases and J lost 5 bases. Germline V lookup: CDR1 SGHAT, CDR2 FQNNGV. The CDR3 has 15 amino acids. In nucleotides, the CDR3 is TGTGCCAGCAGCTTCGGGACTAGCGGAAACAATGAGCAGTTCTTC. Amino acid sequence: CASSFGTSGNNEQFF.

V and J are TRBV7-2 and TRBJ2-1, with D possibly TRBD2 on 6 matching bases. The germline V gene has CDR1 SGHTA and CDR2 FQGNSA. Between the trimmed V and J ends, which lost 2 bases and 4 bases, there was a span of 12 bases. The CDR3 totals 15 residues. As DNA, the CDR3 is TGTGCCAGCAGCTTATCGGCGGGACCATACAATGAGCAGTTCTTC. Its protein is CASSLSAGPYNEQFF.

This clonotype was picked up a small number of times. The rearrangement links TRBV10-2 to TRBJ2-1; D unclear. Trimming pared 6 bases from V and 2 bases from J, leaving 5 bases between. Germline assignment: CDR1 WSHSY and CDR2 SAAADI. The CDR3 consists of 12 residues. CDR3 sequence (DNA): TGCGCCAGCAGGGGGACCTACAATGAGCAGTTCTTC. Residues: CASRGTYNEQFF.

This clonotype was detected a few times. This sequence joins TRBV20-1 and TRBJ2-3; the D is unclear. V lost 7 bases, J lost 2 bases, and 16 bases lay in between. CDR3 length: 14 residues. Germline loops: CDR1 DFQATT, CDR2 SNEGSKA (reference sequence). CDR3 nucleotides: TGCAGTGTATCTCCCTTGGCGACCACAGATACGCAGTATTTT. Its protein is CSVSPLATTDTQYF.

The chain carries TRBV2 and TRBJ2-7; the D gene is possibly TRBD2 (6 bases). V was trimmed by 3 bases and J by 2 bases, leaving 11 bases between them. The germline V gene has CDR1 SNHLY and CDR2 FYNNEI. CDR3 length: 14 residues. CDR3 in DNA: TGTGCCAGCAGTGATTGGCGGGACCCCTACGAGCAGTACTTC. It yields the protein CASSDWRDPYEQYF.

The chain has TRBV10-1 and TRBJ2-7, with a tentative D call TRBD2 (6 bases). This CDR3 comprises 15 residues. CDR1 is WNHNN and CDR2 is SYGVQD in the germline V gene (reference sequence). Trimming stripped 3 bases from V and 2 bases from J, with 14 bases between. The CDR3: CASSEGLAAPYEQYF. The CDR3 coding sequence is TGCGCCAGCAGTGAAGGATTAGCGGCCCCCTACGAGCAGTACTTC.

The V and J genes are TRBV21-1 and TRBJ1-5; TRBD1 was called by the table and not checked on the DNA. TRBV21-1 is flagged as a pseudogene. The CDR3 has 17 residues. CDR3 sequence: CASNIKQGALVNQPQHF. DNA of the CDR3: TGTGCCAGCAATATAAAACAGGGGGCGTTGGTCAATCAGCCCCAGCATTTT.

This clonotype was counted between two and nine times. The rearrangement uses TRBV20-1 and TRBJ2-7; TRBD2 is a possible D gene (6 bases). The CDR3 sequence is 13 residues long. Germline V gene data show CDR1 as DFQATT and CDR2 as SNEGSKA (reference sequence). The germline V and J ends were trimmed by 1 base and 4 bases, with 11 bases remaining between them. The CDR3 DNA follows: TGCAGTGCTAGAGCCCTGGGAGGATACGAGCAGTACTTC. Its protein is CSARALGGYEQYF.

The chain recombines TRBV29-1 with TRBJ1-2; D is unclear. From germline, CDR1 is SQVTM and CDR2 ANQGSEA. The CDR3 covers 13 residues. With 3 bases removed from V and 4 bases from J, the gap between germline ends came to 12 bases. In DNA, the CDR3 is TGCAGCGTTGATTCAGGCCATCCCTATGGCTACACCTTC. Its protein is CSVDSGHPYGYTF. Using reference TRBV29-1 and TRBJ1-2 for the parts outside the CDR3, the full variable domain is SAVISQKPSRDICQRGTSLTIQCQVDSQVTMMFWYRQQPGQSLTLIATANQGSEATYESGFVIDKFPISRPNLTFSTLTVSNMSPEDSSIYLCSVDSGHPYGYTFGSGTRLTVV.

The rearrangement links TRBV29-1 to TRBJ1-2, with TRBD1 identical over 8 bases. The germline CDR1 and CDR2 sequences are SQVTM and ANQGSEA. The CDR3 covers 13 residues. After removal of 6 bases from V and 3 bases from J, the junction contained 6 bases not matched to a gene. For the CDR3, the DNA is TGCAGCGTGCTGACAGGGGCTGACTATGGCTACACCTTC. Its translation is CSVLTGADYGYTF.

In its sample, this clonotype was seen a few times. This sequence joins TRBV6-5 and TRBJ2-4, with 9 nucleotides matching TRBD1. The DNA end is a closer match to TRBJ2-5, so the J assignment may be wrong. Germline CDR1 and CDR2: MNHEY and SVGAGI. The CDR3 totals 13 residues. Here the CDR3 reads CASSGTGQKTQYF. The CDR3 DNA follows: TGTGCCAGCAGTGGGACAGGGCAAAAGACCCAGTACTTC.

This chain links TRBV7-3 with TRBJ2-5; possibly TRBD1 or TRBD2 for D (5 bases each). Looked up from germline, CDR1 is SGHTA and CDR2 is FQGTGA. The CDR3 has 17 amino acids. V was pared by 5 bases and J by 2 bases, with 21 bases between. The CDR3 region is CASSPGLVGVRQETQYF. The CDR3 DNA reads TGTGCCAGCAGCCCGGGGCTAGTGGGGGTGCGGCAAGAGACCCAGTACTTC.

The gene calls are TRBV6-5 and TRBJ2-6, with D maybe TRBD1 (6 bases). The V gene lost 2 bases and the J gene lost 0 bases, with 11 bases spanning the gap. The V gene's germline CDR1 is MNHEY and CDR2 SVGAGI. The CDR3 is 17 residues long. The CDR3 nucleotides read TGTGCCAGCAGTTACCCGACAGGCGGCTCTGGGGCCAACGTCCTGACTTTC. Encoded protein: CASSYPTGGSGANVLTF.

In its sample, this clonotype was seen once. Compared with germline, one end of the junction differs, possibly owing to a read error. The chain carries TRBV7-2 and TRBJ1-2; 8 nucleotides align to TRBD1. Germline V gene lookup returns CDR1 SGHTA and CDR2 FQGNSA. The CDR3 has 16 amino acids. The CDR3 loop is CARSLLARGQGAGYTF. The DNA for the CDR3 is TGTGCCCGCAGCTTATTGGCTCGGGGTCAGGGGGCAGGCTACACCTTC. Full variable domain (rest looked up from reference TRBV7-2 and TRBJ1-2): GAGVSQSPSNKVTEKGKDVELRCDPISGHTALYWYRQSLGQGLEFLIYFQGNSAPDKSGLPSDRFSAERTGGSVSTLTIQRTQQEDSAVYLCARSLLARGQGAGYTFGSGTRLTVV.

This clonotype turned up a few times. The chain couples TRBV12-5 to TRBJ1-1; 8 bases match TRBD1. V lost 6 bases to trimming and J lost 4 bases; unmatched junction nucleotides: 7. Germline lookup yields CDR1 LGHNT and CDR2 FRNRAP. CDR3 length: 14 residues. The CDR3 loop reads CASGPPDRATEAFF. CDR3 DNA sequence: TGTGCTAGTGGCCCACCGGACAGGGCCACTGAAGCTTTCTTT.

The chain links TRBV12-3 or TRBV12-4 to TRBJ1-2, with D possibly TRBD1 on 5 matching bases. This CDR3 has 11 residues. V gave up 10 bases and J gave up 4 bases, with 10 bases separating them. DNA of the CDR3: TGTGCCACCCTGGGACTCTATGGCTACACCTTC. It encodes CATLGLYGYTF.

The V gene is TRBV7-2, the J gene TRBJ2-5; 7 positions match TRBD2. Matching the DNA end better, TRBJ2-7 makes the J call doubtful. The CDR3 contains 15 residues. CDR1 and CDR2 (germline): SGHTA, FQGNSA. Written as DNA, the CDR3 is TGTGCCAGCAGCTTACAGGCGGGAGTTCCCTACGAGCAGTACTTC. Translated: CASSLQAGVPYEQYF.

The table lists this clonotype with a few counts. CDR3: CASRNANTDTQYF. The CDR3 nucleotides are TGTGCCAGCAGAAACGCCAACACAGATACGCAGTATTTT. The chain combines TRBV7-2 with TRBJ2-3; D not resolved. The CDR3 spans 13 residues. CDR1 SGHTA and CDR2 FQGNSA come from the germline V gene. V lost 6 bases and J 2 bases, leaving 9 bases between the germline ends.

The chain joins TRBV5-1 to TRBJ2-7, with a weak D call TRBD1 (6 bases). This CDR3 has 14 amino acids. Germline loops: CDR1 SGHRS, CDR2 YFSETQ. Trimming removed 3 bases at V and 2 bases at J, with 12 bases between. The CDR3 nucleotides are TGCGCCAGCAGCTCAACCCGACAGGCCTACGAGCAGTACTTC. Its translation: CASSSTRQAYEQYF. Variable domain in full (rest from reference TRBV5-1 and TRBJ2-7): KAGVTQTPRYLIKTRGQQVTLSCSPISGHRSVSWYQQTPGQGLQFLFEYFSETQRNKGNFPGRFSGRQFSNSRSEMNVSTLELGDSALYLCASSSTRQAYEQYFGPGTRLTVT.

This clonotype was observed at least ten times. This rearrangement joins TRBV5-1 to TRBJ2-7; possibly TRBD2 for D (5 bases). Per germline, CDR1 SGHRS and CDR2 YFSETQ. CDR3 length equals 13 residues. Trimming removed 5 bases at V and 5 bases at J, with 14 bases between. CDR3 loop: CASSLPLAHEQYF. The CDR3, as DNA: TGCGCCAGCAGTCTACCGCTAGCCCACGAGCAGTACTTC.

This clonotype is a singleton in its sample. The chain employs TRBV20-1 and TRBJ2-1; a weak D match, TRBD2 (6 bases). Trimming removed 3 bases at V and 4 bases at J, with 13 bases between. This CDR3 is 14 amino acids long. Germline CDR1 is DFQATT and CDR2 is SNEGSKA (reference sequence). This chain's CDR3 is CSASGDWVYNEQFF. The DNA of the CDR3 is TGCAGTGCTAGCGGGGACTGGGTGTACAATGAGCAGTTCTTC.

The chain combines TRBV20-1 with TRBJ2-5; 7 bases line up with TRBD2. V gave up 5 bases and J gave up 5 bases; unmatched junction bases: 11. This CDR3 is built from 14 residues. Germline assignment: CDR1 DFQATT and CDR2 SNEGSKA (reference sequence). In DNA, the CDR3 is TGCAGTGCTGCCCCTGGACTAGGTCGGGAGACCCAGTACTTC. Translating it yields CSAAPGLGRETQYF.

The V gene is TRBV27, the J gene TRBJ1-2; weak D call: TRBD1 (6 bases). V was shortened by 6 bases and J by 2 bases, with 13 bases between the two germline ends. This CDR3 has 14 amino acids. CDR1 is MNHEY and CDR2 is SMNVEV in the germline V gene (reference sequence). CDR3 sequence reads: CASRGHLENYGYTF. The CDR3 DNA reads TGTGCCAGCAGGGGACACCTAGAGAACTATGGCTACACCTTC.